This passage covers 5 T cell receptor beta chains from one sample sequenced in a study of blood T cells in healthy people across ages (dated by TCRdb to between 2014 and 2017). Library preparation was by 5' RACE. The instrument was an Illumina HiSeq 2500. The second PCR ran for about 7 to 11 cycles and used a J-beta primer mix along with a sample-barcoded 5' primer. TCRdb reanalyzed the raw reads on its own, using fastp at Q25 for trimming and MiXCR for clone calling, and kept in-frame beta chains. Identical CDR3 protein sequences are pooled into one entry, listed with their most common genes and DNA. This sample holds about 800,000 distinct CDR3 sequences; roughly 25% were observed only once. Of the sample, more than 3% falls within the top ten clones. These data also formed part of another study, on T cells of mothers and their children.

The specimen was blood. The receptor source for this set is a boy between 10 and 17 years old in good health.

The chain uses TRBV6-1 and TRBJ2-5; perhaps TRBD1 as D (6 bases). CDR1 MNHNS and CDR2 SASEGT come from the germline V gene. The CDR3 spans 16 residues. Deletions cut 5 bases from V and 5 bases from J, with 21 bases between. CDR3: CASSPTLLDSVETQYF. In nucleotides, the CDR3 is TGTGCCAGCAGTCCTACCCTATTGGACAGCGTGGAGACCCAGTACTTC.

This chain joins TRBV12-3 or TRBV12-4 and TRBJ2-7; D is ambiguous. CDR3 length: 13 amino acids. Trimming left V 3 bases short and J 2 bases short, with 8 bases between. The CDR3 DNA sequence: TGTGCCAGCAGTTTGTCCTTTGCCTACGAGCAGTACTTC. It specifies CASSLSFAYEQYF.

This clonotype showed up just a few times. The V gene is TRBV2, the J gene TRBJ2-3, with 9 bases that match TRBD2. The V gene end was trimmed by 6 bases and the J gene end by 2 bases; junction bases not matched to a gene: 6. Per germline, CDR1 SNHLY and CDR2 FYNNEI. The CDR3 extends over 15 amino acids. CDR3 in amino acids: CASRPGLAFTDTQYF. The CDR3 coding sequence is TGTGCCAGCAGGCCCGGACTAGCGTTCACAGATACGCAGTATTTT.

The V gene is TRBV7-3, the J gene TRBJ2-5, with D tentatively TRBD1 or TRBD2 (5 bases each). The DNA end is more similar to TRBJ2-1, so the J call may be wrong. The CDR3 is made up of 16 amino acids. The V gene's germline CDR1 is SGHTA and CDR2 FQGTGA. In DNA form, the CDR3 reads TGTGCCAGCAGCTTAACAGGGGAGTCGAACTACAATGAGCAGTTCTTC. Its translation is CASSLTGESNYNEQFF.

Only a few counts were recorded for this clonotype. The genes are TRBV28 and TRBJ2-7; D remains unclear. V was cut by 5 bases and J by 0 bases, with 14 bases left in between. The germline CDR1 and CDR2 sequences are MDHEN and SYDVKM. This CDR3 spans 15 amino acids. The CDR3 reads CASSGGTSLSYEQYF. The CDR3 bases are TGTGCCAGCAGTGGCGGAACCAGTCTCTCCTACGAGCAGTACTTC. Combining the CDR3 with reference TRBV28 and TRBJ2-7 gives the whole variable domain DVKVTQSSRYLVKRTGEKVFLECVQDMDHENMFWYRQDPGLGLRLIYFSYDVKMKEKGDIPEGYSVSREKKERFSLILESASTNQTSMYLCASSGGTSLSYEQYFGPGTRLTVT.